Described below is a single TCR beta chain sequence and its context. Its antigen remains unknown. The germline V gene encodes CDR1 SGHTA and CDR2 FQGNSA. V shed 5 bases and J 6 bases; nucleotides not matched to a gene: 5. The CDR3 consists of 13 residues. This sample is part of a study of beta chain features in type 1 diabetes. Across the whole study: All samples together contributed 90 million to 110 million sorted cells for examination. Study observations and caveats: Type 1 diabetes patients had TCRB CDR3s that were shorter (moderately but significantly so) in all four CD4+ subsets. A pattern of fewer insertions and more deletions at VDJ junctions was seen in type 1 diabetes patients.

The authors reverse transcribed all of the isolated RNA, so sequencing captured expressed TCRB transcripts. Assay used: immunoSEQ multiplex PCR; TCRdb lists only in-frame clones, some missing. The sample lists a few hundred thousand clones; more than 13% were seen once. This receptor was identified in a woman aged 18 to 35 in good health. This chain uses TRBV7-2 with TRBJ1-2; 8 nucleotides match TRBD1. Input material: naive CD4+ T cells from blood. Written as DNA, the CDR3 is TGTGCCAGCAGCAAGACAGGGGTGAATGGCTACACCTTC. Protein product: CASSKTGVNGYTF.